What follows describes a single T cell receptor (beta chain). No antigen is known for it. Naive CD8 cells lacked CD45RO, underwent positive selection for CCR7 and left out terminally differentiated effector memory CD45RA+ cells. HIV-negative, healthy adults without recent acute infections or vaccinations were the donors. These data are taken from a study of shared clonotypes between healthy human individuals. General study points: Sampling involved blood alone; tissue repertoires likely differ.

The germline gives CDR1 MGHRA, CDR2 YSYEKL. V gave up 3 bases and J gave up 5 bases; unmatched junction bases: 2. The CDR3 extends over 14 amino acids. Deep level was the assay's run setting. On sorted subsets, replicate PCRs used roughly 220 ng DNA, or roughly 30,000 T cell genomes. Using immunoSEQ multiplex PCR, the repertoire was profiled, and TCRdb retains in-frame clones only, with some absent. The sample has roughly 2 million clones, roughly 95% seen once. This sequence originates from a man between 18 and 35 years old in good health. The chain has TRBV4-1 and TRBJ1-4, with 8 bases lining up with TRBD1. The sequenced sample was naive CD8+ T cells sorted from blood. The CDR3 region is CASSHRQGNEKLFF. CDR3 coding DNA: TGCGCCAGCAGCCACCGACAGGGGAATGAAAAACTGTTTTTT.